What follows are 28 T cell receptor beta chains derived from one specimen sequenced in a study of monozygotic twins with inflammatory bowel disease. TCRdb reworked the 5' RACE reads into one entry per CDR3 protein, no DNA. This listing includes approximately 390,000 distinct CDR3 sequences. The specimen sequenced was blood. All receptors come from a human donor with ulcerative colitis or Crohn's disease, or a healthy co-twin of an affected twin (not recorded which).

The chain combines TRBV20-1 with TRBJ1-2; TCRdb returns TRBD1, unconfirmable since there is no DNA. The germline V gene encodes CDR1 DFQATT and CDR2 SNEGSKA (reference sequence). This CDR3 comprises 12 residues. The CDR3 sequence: CSARGGWDGYTF.

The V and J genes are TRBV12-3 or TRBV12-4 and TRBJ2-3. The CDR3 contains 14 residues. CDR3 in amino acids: CASSFIVRTDTQYF.

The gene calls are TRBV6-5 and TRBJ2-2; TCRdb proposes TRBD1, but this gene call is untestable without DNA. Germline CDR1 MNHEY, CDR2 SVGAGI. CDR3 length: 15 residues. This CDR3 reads CASSSENRGTGELFF.

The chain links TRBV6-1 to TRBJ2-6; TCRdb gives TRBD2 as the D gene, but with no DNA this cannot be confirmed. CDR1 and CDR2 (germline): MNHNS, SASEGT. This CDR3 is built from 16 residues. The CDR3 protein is CASVGRTEAGANVLTF.

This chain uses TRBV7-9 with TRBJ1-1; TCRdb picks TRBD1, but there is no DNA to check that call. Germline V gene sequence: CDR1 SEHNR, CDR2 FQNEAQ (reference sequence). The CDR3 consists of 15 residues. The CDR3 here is CASSLYGTGNTEAFF. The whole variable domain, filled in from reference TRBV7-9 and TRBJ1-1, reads DTGVSQNPRHKITKRGQNVTFRCDPISEHNRLYWYRQTLGQGPEFLTYFQNEAQLEKSRLLSDRFSAERPKGSFSTLEIQRTEQGDSAMYLCASSLYGTGNTEAFFGQGTRLTVV.

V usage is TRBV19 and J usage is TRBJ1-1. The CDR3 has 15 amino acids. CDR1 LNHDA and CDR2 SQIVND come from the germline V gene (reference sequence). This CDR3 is CASSIPLGLGIEAFF. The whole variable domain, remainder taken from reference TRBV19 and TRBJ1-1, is DGGITQSPKYLFRKEGQNVTLSCEQNLNHDAMYWYRQDPGQGLRLIYYSQIVNDFQKGDIAEGYSVSREKKESFPLTVTSAQKNPTAFYLCASSIPLGLGIEAFFGQGTRLTVV.

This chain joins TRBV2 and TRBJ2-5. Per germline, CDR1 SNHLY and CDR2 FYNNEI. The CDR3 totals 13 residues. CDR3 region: CASSRQVRETQYF.

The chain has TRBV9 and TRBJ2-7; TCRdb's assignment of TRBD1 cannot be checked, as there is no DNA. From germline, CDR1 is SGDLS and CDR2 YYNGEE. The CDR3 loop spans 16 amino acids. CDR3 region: CASSPRAGQTNYEQYF.

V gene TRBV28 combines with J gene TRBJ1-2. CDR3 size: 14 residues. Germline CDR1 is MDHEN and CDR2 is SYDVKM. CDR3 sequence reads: CASSSNPGTLGYTF.

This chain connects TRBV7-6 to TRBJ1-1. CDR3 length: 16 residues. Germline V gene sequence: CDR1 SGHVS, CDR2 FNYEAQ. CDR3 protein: CASSLAAGLKNTEAFF.

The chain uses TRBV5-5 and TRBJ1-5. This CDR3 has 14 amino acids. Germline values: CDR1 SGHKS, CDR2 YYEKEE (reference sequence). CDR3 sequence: CASSSGPDNVPQHF.

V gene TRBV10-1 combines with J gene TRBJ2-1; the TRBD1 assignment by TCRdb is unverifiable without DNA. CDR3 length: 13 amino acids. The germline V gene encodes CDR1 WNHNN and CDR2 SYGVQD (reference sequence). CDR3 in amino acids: CASTWTGSNEQFF.

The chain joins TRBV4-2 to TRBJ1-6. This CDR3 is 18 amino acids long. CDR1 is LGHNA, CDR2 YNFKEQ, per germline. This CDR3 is CASSQELGESSYNSPLHF.

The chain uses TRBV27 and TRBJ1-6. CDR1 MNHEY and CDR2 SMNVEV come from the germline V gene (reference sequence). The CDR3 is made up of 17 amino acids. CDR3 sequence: CASSFRSVSSYNSPLHF.

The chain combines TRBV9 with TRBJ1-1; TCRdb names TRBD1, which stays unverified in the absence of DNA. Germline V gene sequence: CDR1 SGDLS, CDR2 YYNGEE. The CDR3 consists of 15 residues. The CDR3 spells CASSVEGAGNTEAFF.

Here the CDR3 reads CSARDYRARYEQYF. V and J are TRBV20-1 and TRBJ2-7; TCRdb calls TRBD2, which cannot be checked without DNA. Germline V gives CDR1 DFQATT, CDR2 SNEGSKA (reference sequence). There are 14 residues in the CDR3.

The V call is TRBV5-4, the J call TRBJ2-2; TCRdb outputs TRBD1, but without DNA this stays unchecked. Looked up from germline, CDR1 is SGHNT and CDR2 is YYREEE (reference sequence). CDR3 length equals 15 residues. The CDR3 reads CASSLGTVNTGELFF. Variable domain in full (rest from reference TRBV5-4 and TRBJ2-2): ETGVTQSPTHLIKTRGQQVTLRCSSQSGHNTVSWYQQALGQGPQFIFQYYREEENGRGNFPPRFSGLQFPNYSSELNVNALELDDSALYLCASSLGTVNTGELFFGEGSRLTVL.

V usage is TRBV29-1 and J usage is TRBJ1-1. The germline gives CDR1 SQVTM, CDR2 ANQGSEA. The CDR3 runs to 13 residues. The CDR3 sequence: CSVAGALGTEAFF.

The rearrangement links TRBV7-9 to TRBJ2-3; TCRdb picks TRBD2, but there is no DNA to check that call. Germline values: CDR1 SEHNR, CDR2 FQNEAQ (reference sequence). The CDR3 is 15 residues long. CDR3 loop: CASSFGTGGADTQYF.

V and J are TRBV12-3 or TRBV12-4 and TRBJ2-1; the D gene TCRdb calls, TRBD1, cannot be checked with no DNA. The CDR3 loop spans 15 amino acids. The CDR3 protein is CASLRKGQGFNEQFF.

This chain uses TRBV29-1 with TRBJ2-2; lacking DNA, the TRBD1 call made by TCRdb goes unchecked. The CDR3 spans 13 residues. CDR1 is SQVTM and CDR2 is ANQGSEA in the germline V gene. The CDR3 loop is CSVGQENTGELFF.

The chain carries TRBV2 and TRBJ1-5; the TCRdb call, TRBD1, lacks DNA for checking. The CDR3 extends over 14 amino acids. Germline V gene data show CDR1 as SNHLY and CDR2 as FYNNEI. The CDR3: CASRQGASNQPQHF.

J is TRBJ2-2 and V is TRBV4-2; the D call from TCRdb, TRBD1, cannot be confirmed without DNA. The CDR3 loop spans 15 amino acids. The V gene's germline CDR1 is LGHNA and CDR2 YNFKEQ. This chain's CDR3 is CASSQVRGQTGELFF.

CDR3 protein: CASRTIQSPLHF. This rearrangement joins TRBV27 to TRBJ1-6. Germline-derived CDR1 and CDR2 are MNHEY and SMNVEV (reference sequence). The length of the CDR3 is 12 residues.

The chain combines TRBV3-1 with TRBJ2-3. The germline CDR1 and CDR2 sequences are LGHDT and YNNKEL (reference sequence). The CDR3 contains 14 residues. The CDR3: CASSRVGRTDTQYF.

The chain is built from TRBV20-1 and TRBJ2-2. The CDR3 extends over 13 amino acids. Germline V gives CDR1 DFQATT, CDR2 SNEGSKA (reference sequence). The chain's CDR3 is CSARDSNTGELFF.

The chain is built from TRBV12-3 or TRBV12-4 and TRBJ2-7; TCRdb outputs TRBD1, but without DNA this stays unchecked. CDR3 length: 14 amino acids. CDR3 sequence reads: CASSPPRATYEQYF.

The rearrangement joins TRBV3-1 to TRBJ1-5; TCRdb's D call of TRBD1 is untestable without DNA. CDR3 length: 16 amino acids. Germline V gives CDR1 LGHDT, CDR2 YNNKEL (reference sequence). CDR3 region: CASSRGYRGLNQPQHF.